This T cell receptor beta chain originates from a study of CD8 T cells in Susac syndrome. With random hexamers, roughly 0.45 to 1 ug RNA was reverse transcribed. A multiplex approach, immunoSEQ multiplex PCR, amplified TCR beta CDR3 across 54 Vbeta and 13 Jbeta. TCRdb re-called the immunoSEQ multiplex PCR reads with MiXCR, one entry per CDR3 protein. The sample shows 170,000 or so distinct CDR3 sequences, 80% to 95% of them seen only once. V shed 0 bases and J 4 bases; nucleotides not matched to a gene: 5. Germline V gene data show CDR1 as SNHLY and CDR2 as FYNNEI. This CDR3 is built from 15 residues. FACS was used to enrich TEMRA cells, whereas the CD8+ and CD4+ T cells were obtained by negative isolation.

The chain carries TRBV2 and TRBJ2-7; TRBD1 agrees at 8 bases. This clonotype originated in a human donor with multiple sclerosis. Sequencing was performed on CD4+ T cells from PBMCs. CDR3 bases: TGTGCCAGCAGTGAAGCTGCCGACAGGGGATACGAGCAGTACTTC. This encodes CASSEAADRGYEQYF.